This is a list of T cell receptor beta chains from one sample in a study of T cells in Graves' hyperthyroidism and ophthalmopathy. TCRdb redid the calling of the multiplex PCR reads with MiXCR, one entry per CDR3 protein. Altogether approximately 46,000 distinct CDR3 sequences are present, about half being singletons, with the ten largest covering 32%. Sequencing was performed on peripheral blood or thyroid tissue (not recorded which). These receptors were obtained from a woman between 50 and 59 years old with Graves' hyperthyroidism. CDR3s include the opening cysteine and the closing phenylalanine or tryptophan. The D gene is left open where the match is weak. Where a row states a size, it is once, few, many or the class of an expanded clone; other rows omit it.

V gene: TRBV5-1; clone size: NA; J gene: TRBJ2-2; D gene: NA; CDR3 DNA: TGCGCCAGCAGGGGGATGGAAACCGGGGAGCTGTTTTTT; CDR3 protein: CASRGMETGELFF
V gene: TRBV7-8; clone size: NA; J gene: TRBJ2-7; D gene: TRBD2; CDR3 DNA: TGTGCCAGCAGCGCCGGGACTACCTACGAGCAGTACTTC; CDR3 protein: CASSAGTTYEQYF
V gene: TRBV7-9; clone size: many; J gene: TRBJ1-2; D gene: TRBD1; CDR3 DNA: TGTGCCAGCAGCCGGGACAGGGTAGGAGGCTACACCTTC; CDR3 protein: CASSRDRVGGYTF
V gene: TRBV10-3; clone size: few; J gene: TRBJ2-5; D gene: NA; CDR3 DNA: NA; CDR3 protein: CAIRAAGGDYGYTFGSGTQYF
V gene: TRBV28; clone size: many; J gene: TRBJ2-7; D gene: TRBD1; CDR3 DNA: TGTGCCAGCAGTCAGCCCGGGACAGCGACCTACGAGCAGTACTTC; CDR3 protein: CASSQPGTATYEQYF
V gene: TRBV2; clone size: many; J gene: TRBJ2-7; D gene: TRBD2; CDR3 DNA: TGTGCCAGCAGTGGACTAGCAACCTACGAGCAGTACTTC; CDR3 protein: CASSGLATYEQYF
V gene: TRBV7-3; clone size: NA; J gene: TRBJ2-5; D gene: TRBD1; CDR3 DNA: TGTGCCAGCAGCCCCCAGGGGGTGGGCTTGGAGACCCAGTACTTC; CDR3 protein: CASSPQGVGLETQYF
V gene: TRBV20-1; clone size: NA; J gene: TRBJ2-7; D gene: TRBD2; CDR3 DNA: TGCAGTGCTAGACCCACCACACCGGGACTAGCGGGAGTGTCCTACGAGCAGTACTTC; CDR3 protein: CSARPTTPGLAGVSYEQYF
V gene: TRBV15; clone size: NA; J gene: TRBJ2-3; D gene: NA; CDR3 DNA: TGTGCCACCAGCTCCATGAGTGGATCTATCACAGATACGCAGTATTTT; CDR3 protein: CATSSMSGSITDTQYF
V gene: TRBV20-1; clone size: many; J gene: TRBJ2-3; D gene: NA; CDR3 DNA: TGCAGTGCTAGAGATGGGCGGAGAACAGATACGCAGTATTTT; CDR3 protein: CSARDGRRTDTQYF
V gene: TRBV7-9; clone size: NA; J gene: TRBJ1-4; D gene: TRBD1; CDR3 DNA: TGTGCCAGCAGCTTGATACAGGGGGCGAAGGCAACTAATGAAAAACTGTTTTTT; CDR3 protein: CASSLIQGAKATNEKLFF
V gene: TRBV20-1; clone size: NA; J gene: TRBJ1-4; D gene: NA; CDR3 DNA: TGCAGCGCCGAACGTGAAAAACTGTTTTTT; CDR3 protein: CSAEREKLFF
V gene: TRBV20-1; clone size: NA; J gene: TRBJ1-1; D gene: NA; CDR3 DNA: TGCAGTGCTAGAGATCGTGGCACTGAAGCTTTCTTT; CDR3 protein: CSARDRGTEAFF
V gene: TRBV29-1; clone size: NA; J gene: TRBJ2-1; D gene: TRBD2; CDR3 DNA: TGCAGCGTAGGTGATGAAAGCGGGAGCACCTACAATGAGCAGTTCTTC; CDR3 protein: CSVGDESGSTYNEQFF
V gene: TRBV24-1; clone size: once; J gene: TRBJ2-2; D gene: NA; CDR3 DNA: TGTGCCACAGGTTCGAACACCGGGGAGCTGTTTTTT; CDR3 protein: CATGSNTGELFF
V gene: TRBV5-6; clone size: many; J gene: TRBJ2-7; D gene: TRBD2; CDR3 DNA: TGTGCCAGCAGCCCAGGTGGACTAGCGGGAGGTGACTACGAGCAGTACTTC; CDR3 protein: CASSPGGLAGGDYEQYF
V gene: TRBV7-2; clone size: once; J gene: TRBJ1-5; D gene: NA; CDR3 DNA: TGTGCCAGCAGCTTAAAGAAGGGGAGCAATCAGCCCCAGCATTTT; CDR3 protein: CASSLKKGSNQPQHF
V gene: TRBV7-3; clone size: many; J gene: TRBJ2-3; D gene: NA; CDR3 DNA: TGTGCCAGCAGCCTCGGGGACCTTAGCACAGATACGCAGTATTTT; CDR3 protein: CASSLGDLSTDTQYF
V gene: TRBV28; clone size: once; J gene: TRBJ1-5; D gene: NA; CDR3 DNA: TGTGCCAGCAGTTTACTCCCCAGGTTCGACAGGATCGGTGATAGCAATCAGCCCCAGCATTTT; CDR3 protein: CASSLLPRFDRIGDSNQPQHF
V gene: TRBV7-6; clone size: NA; J gene: TRBJ2-2; D gene: TRBD2; CDR3 DNA: TGTGCCAGCAGCTTAGTGCTAGCGGGAGTCGGCACCGGGGAGCTGTTTTTT; CDR3 protein: CASSLVLAGVGTGELFF
V gene: TRBV15; clone size: NA; J gene: TRBJ2-7; D gene: NA; CDR3 DNA: TGTGCCACCAGCAGCCAACTTCCGGGGCCCTACGAGCAGTACTTC; CDR3 protein: CATSSQLPGPYEQYF
V gene: TRBV5-6; clone size: many; J gene: TRBJ1-4; D gene: NA; CDR3 DNA: TGTGCCAGCAGCTTGGACAGAAAGAATGAAAAACTGTTTTTT; CDR3 protein: CASSLDRKNEKLFF
V gene: TRBV10-3; clone size: medium-sized; J gene: TRBJ1-6; D gene: TRBD1; CDR3 DNA: TGTGCCATAAGGGACAGGGAAAATTCACCCCTCCACTTT; CDR3 protein: CAIRDRENSPLHF
V gene: TRBV7-2; clone size: NA; J gene: TRBJ1-2; D gene: TRBD1; CDR3 DNA: TGTGCCAGCAGCTTAGCGCCGGACAGGCCCTATGGCTATGGCTACACCTTC; CDR3 protein: CASSLAPDRPYGYGYTF
V gene: TRBV7-2; clone size: NA; J gene: TRBJ2-7; D gene: TRBD1; CDR3 DNA: TGCGCTAGCAGCCAAGAGCTGACAGGGAAGTACGAGCAGTACTTC; CDR3 protein: CASSQELTGKYEQYF
V gene: TRBV20-1; clone size: NA; J gene: TRBJ2-1; D gene: TRBD2; CDR3 DNA: TGCAGTGCTAAGACGGGAGGGCCTTACAATGAGCAGTTCTTC; CDR3 protein: CSAKTGGPYNEQFF
V gene: TRBV7-9; clone size: NA; J gene: TRBJ2-5; D gene: TRBD2; CDR3 DNA: TGTGCCAGCAGTTTTGAGACTAGCCTCGAACAGACCCAGTACTTC; CDR3 protein: CASSFETSLEQTQYF
V gene: TRBV12-3/TRBV12-4; clone size: many; J gene: TRBJ1-5; D gene: NA; CDR3 DNA: TGTGCCAGCAGTCCGGCAGCTAATCAGCCCCAGCATTTT; CDR3 protein: CASSPAANQPQHF
V gene: TRBV15; clone size: many; J gene: TRBJ2-2; D gene: TRBD1; CDR3 DNA: TGTGCCACCAGCAGAGATCCCAGGGGGCGAACCGGGGAGCTGTTTTTT; CDR3 protein: CATSRDPRGRTGELFF
V gene: TRBV4-2; clone size: many; J gene: TRBJ1-1; D gene: TRBD1; CDR3 DNA: TGTGCCAGCAGCCAAGGGGGACAGGGGGACACTGAAGCTTTCTTT; CDR3 protein: CASSQGGQGDTEAFF
V gene: TRBV9; clone size: NA; J gene: TRBJ1-6; D gene: NA; CDR3 DNA: TGTGCCAGCAGCGCCGGGGGCAAGAGTTCACCCCTCCACTTT; CDR3 protein: CASSAGGKSSPLHF
V gene: TRBV12-3/TRBV12-4; clone size: many; J gene: TRBJ2-5; D gene: NA; CDR3 DNA: TGTGCCAGCGGACCTACCCTTTCAGAGACCCAGTACTTC; CDR3 protein: CASGPTLSETQYF
V gene: TRBV5-1; clone size: NA; J gene: TRBJ2-7; D gene: TRBD1; CDR3 DNA: TGCGCCAGCAGCCCCGACAGGGGAAGGCCCTACGAGCAGTACTTC; CDR3 protein: CASSPDRGRPYEQYF
V gene: TRBV20-1; clone size: NA; J gene: TRBJ2-5; D gene: TRBD2; CDR3 DNA: TGCAGTGCTTCCAGGACTAGCGGGAGGACCAGGGCCCAGTACTTC; CDR3 protein: CSASRTSGRTRAQYF
V gene: TRBV6-1; clone size: NA; J gene: TRBJ1-4; D gene: NA; CDR3 DNA: TGTGCCAGCAGTCCACCCGGGGCAGCGCTGTTTTTT; CDR3 protein: CASSPPGAALFF
V gene: TRBV29-1; clone size: NA; J gene: TRBJ1-5; D gene: TRBD1; CDR3 DNA: TGCAGCGTTGAGGGGAGGGACAGGGGATTTCGAAATCAGCCCCAGCATTTT; CDR3 protein: CSVEGRDRGFRNQPQHF
V gene: TRBV11-1; clone size: NA; J gene: TRBJ1-2; D gene: NA; CDR3 DNA: TGTGCCAGCAGCTTCATGTCCCCGGCCTATGGCTACACCTTC; CDR3 protein: CASSFMSPAYGYTF
V gene: TRBV12-3/TRBV12-4; clone size: NA; J gene: TRBJ1-1; D gene: NA; CDR3 DNA: TGTAGCCATAGTTTAGGGGTCCGCTGCTGGCACAGAGGAAGTGTTGTTACTGAAGCTTTCTTT; CDR3 protein: CSHSLGVRCWHRGSVVTEAFF
V gene: TRBV14; clone size: many; J gene: TRBJ1-1; D gene: NA; CDR3 DNA: TGTGCCAGCAGCCAAGACGGGGGCGTATCGGGCACTGAAGCTTTCTTT; CDR3 protein: CASSQDGGVSGTEAFF
V gene: TRBV20-1; clone size: many; J gene: TRBJ2-7; D gene: TRBD2; CDR3 DNA: TGCAGTGCTCTAGCGGGAGTGTCCTACGAGCAGTACTTC; CDR3 protein: CSALAGVSYEQYF
V gene: TRBV7-2; clone size: many; J gene: TRBJ2-7; D gene: TRBD1; CDR3 DNA: TGTGCCAGCAGCCAAGTAGACCCTAGGGACAGGGGGCACTACGAGCAGTACTTC; CDR3 protein: CASSQVDPRDRGHYEQYF
V gene: TRBV29-1; clone size: once; J gene: TRBJ2-2; D gene: NA; CDR3 DNA: TGCAGCGTTGTGGGGAGCTCGGACACCGGGGAGTTGTTTTTT; CDR3 protein: CSVVGSSDTGELFF
V gene: TRBV5-5; clone size: NA; J gene: TRBJ2-2; D gene: TRBD1; CDR3 DNA: TGTGCCAGCAGCTTGGTGGGACAGGGAAGCGGGGAGCTGTTTTTT; CDR3 protein: CASSLVGQGSGELFF
V gene: TRBV11-2; clone size: NA; J gene: TRBJ1-1; D gene: NA; CDR3 DNA: TGTGCCAGCAGCCTAGATCCGGGACTCGGACCCGAAGCTTTCTTT; CDR3 protein: CASSLDPGLGPEAFF
V gene: TRBV3-1; clone size: many; J gene: TRBJ2-5; D gene: NA; CDR3 DNA: TGTGCCAGCAGCCATATCCAAGAGACCCAGTACTTC; CDR3 protein: CASSHIQETQYF
V gene: TRBV6-6; clone size: many; J gene: TRBJ2-7; D gene: NA; CDR3 DNA: TGTGCCAGCAGTTTAGACCGAAACTCCTACGAGCAGTACTTC; CDR3 protein: CASSLDRNSYEQYF
V gene: TRBV5-1; clone size: many; J gene: TRBJ2-2; D gene: TRBD2; CDR3 DNA: TGCGCCAGCAGCCGGGAGGGCCACACCGGGGAGCTGTTTTTT; CDR3 protein: CASSREGHTGELFF
V gene: TRBV28; clone size: many; J gene: TRBJ1-3; D gene: NA; CDR3 DNA: TGTGCCAGCAGGCTCAAAAACACCATATATTTT; CDR3 protein: CASRLKNTIYF
V gene: TRBV7-9; clone size: NA; J gene: TRBJ1-1; D gene: NA; CDR3 DNA: TGTGCCAGCAGCGCCGACGGGGTGGGCACTGAAGCTTTCTTT; CDR3 protein: CASSADGVGTEAFF
V gene: TRBV20-1; clone size: many; J gene: TRBJ2-2; D gene: NA; CDR3 DNA: TGCAGTGCTAGAAAAGGTCTGAACACCGGGGAGCTGTTTTTT; CDR3 protein: CSARKGLNTGELFF
V gene: TRBV5-1; clone size: many; J gene: TRBJ2-3; D gene: TRBD1; CDR3 DNA: TGCGCCAGCAGCTCGACAGGGGCCACAGATACGCAGTATTTT; CDR3 protein: CASSSTGATDTQYF